These 9 T cell receptor beta chains were all obtained from the same sample, sequenced in a study of T cells after yellow fever vaccination. Via MiXCR, TCRdb re-called the 5' RACE reads, giving one row per CDR3 protein. This sample carries 500,000 to 550,000 distinct CDR3 sequences, 21% of them seen once, and the ten largest clones take roughly a sixth. The source was PBMCs, collected more than 20 days after the first yellow fever vaccination. Receptors were obtained from a man aged 18 to 30 who received the YFV17D yellow fever vaccine.

The chain uses TRBV4-1 and TRBJ1-4; 9 bases are shared with TRBD1. The CDR3 is 15 amino acids. Losses at the gene ends were 7 bases for V and 6 bases for J; bases not matched to a gene: 9. Germline CDR1 reads MGHRA; CDR2 reads YSYEKL. The CDR3 DNA follows: TGCGCCAGCATCGTGGGACAGGGAAATTATGAAAAACTGTTTTTT. Its protein is CASIVGQGNYEKLFF.

The J gene is TRBJ2-3, the V gene TRBV7-2, with D perhaps TRBD1 (5 bases). The CDR3 consists of 15 residues. Trimming took 1 base from V and 3 from J, leaving 11 bases between them. Germline values: CDR1 SGHTA, CDR2 FQGNSA. The CDR3, as DNA: TGTGCCAGCAGCTTAGACAGGCAGCCGACAGATACGCAGTATTTT. It specifies CASSLDRQPTDTQYF.

This chain connects TRBV5-6 to TRBJ2-3, with D perhaps TRBD1 or TRBD2 (5 bases each). Germline-derived CDR1 and CDR2 are SGHDT and YYEEEE. The CDR3 length is 16 residues. Between the trimmed V and J ends, which lost 0 bases and 1 base, there was a span of 12 bases. The CDR3 reads CASSLGGSSGTDTQYF. In nucleotides, the CDR3 is TGTGCCAGCAGCTTGGGGGGGTCGAGTGGCACAGATACGCAGTATTTT.

This clonotype came up a few times. This sequence joins TRBV9 and TRBJ2-7, with TRBD1 matching 8 bases. V shed 0 bases, J shed 0 bases, and the junction held 2 bases outside the gene matches. The CDR3 loop spans 15 amino acids. CDR1 and CDR2 from the germline V gene are SGDLS and YYNGEE. The CDR3 sequence is CASSVGDRSSYEQYF. In DNA form, the CDR3 reads TGTGCCAGCAGCGTAGGGGACAGGAGCTCCTACGAGCAGTACTTC.

V gene TRBV7-2 combines with J gene TRBJ2-3, with D maybe TRBD2 (6 bases). Germline-derived CDR1 and CDR2 are SGHTA and FQGNSA. V was trimmed by 5 bases and J by 2 bases, leaving 17 bases between them. The CDR3 has 16 residues. CDR3 amino acids: CASSPLRGEPTDTQYF. The CDR3 nucleotides read TGTGCCAGCAGCCCTTTGCGCGGGGAGCCCACAGATACGCAGTATTTT. The full variable domain, in which reference TRBV7-2 and TRBJ2-3 provide the parts outside the CDR3, is GAGVSQSPSNKVTEKGKDVELRCDPISGHTALYWYRQSLGQGLEFLIYFQGNSAPDKSGLPSDRFSAERTGGSVSTLTIQRTQQEDSAVYLCASSPLRGEPTDTQYFGPGTRLTVL.

The table lists this clonotype with a few counts. This chain connects TRBV7-2 to TRBJ2-7, with D tentatively TRBD1 or TRBD2 (6 bases each). The germline V and J ends were trimmed by 3 bases and 2 bases, with 11 bases remaining between them. This CDR3 has 14 amino acids. CDR1 and CDR2 (germline): SGHTA, FQGNSA. CDR3 in amino acids: CASSLDRGPYEQYV. CDR3 DNA: TGTGCCAGCAGCTTGGATCGGGGGCCCTACGAGCAGTACGTC.

This clonotype was detected many times. The chain recombines TRBV4-1 with TRBJ2-1; 10 bases match TRBD1. Trimming removed 3 bases from V and 6 bases from J; junction bases left unmatched: 5. This CDR3 region has 15 residues. Germline-derived CDR1 and CDR2 are MGHRA and YSYEKL. The CDR3 DNA reads as TGCGCCAGCAGCCAGGGACAGGGGACCTCCAATGAGCAGTTCTTC. Its translation: CASSQGQGTSNEQFF.

The chain carries TRBV20-1 and TRBJ2-3; 7 bases fit TRBD2. CDR1 is DFQATT and CDR2 is SNEGSKA in the germline V gene (reference sequence). The CDR3 totals 18 residues. V was clipped by 3 bases and J by 1 base; unmatched bases: 16. This CDR3 is CSASIPRGSRGGTDTQYF. In DNA, the CDR3 is TGCAGTGCTAGTATCCCACGGGGGAGCCGGGGGGGCACAGATACGCAGTATTTT.

In DNA, the CDR3 is TGCGCCAGCTTACAGGGCAATGAGCAGTTCTTC. Encoded protein: CASLQGNEQFF. V and J are TRBV5-1 and TRBJ2-1, with a tentative D call TRBD1 (6 bases). Germline V lookup: CDR1 SGHRS, CDR2 YFSETQ. Trimming left V 7 bases short and J 6 bases short, with 8 bases between. This CDR3 contains 11 residues.